What follows describes a single T cell receptor beta chain. What it recognizes is unknown. Researchers ran the PCR with 60 Vbeta and 13 Jbeta primers. Measured with immunoSEQ multiplex PCR; TCRdb has only the in-frame clones, and not every one. The sample holds about 92,000 clones, approximately 71% seen once. The sample originates from a study of cytomegalovirus exposure and HLA in healthy donors. Study background: Previous work identified some 120 million unique TCR beta sequences from about 200 million T cells. Study results and caveats: According to an earlier analysis, most TCR beta V segments yielded productive rearrangements about 87% or about 30% of the time. A later analysis found that most CMV-associated TCR beta chains appeared HLA-restricted.

The study sampled nominally healthy donors, though unrecorded immune exposures were likely. This receptor was identified in a man in his fifties in good health and CMV-seronegative. The specimen sequenced was PBMCs.

CDR3 loop: CASSLNGGPGETQYF. The DNA of the CDR3 is TGTGCCAGCAGCTTAAACGGGGGGCCGGGGGAGACCCAGTACTTC. This sequence joins TRBV7-3 and TRBJ2-5; D perhaps matches TRBD2 (7 bases). V lost 1 base to trimming and J lost 5 bases, with 14 bases between them. Germline V gene data show CDR1 as SGHTA and CDR2 as FQGTGA. CDR3 size: 15 residues.